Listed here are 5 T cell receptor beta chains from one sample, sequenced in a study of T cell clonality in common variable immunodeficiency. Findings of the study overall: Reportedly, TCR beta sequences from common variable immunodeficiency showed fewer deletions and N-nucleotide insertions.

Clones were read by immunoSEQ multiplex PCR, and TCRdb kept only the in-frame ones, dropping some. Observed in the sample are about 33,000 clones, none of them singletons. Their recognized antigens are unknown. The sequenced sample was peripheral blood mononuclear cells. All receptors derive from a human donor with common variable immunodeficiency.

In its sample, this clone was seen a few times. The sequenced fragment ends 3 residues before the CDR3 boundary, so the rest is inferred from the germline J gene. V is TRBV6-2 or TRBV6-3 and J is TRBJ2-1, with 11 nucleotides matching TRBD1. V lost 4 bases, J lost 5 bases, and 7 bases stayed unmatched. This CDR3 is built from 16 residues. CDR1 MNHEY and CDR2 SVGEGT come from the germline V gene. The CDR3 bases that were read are TGTGCCAGCAGTTCCTGGACAGGGGGCGCAAACAATGAG. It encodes CASSSWTGGANNE. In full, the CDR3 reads CASSSWTGGANNEQFF.

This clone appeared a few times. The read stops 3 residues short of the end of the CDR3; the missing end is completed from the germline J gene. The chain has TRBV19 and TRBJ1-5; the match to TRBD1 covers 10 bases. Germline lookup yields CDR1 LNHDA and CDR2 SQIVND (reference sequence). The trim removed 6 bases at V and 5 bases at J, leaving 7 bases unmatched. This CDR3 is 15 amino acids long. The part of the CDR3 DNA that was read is TGTGCCAGTAGCACGACAGGGGGCGCGGATCAGCCC. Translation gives CASSTTGGADQP. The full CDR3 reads CASSTTGGADQPQHF.

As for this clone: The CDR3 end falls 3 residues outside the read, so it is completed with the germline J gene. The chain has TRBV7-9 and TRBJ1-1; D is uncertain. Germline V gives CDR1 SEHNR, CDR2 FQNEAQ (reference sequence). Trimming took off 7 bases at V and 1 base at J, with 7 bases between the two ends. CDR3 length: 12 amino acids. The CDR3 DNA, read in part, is TGTGCCAGCAACACCCCGAACACTGAA. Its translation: CASNTPNTE. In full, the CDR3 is CASNTPNTEAFF.

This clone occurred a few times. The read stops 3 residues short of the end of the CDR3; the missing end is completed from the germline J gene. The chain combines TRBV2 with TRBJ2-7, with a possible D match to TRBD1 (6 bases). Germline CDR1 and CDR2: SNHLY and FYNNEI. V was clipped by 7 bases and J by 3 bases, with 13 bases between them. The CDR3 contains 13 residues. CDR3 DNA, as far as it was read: TGTGCCAGCATGTCGACAGGCGGCTACGAG. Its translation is CASMSTGGYE. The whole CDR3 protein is CASMSTGGYEQYF.

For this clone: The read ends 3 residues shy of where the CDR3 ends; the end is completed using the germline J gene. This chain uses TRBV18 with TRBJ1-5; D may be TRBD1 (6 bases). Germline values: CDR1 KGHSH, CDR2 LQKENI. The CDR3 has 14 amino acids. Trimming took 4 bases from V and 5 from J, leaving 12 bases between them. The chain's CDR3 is CASSRGQIHQPQHF. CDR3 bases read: TGTGCCAGCTCACGTGGACAGATCCATCAGCCC.